This T cell receptor beta chain originates from a study of PD-1 blockade in classical Hodgkin lymphoma (TCRdb year 2020). In the study overall: Nivolumab dosing was 3 mg/kg intravenously every 2 weeks, continuing until either disease progression or unacceptable toxicity. The study used CyTOF and TCR beta sequencing to define a peripheral blood immune signature of response to PD-1 blockade in classical Hodgkin lymphoma. Points the paper makes about the study in general: Baseline TCR diversity was reported as lower in newly diagnosed patients than in healthy donors, and lower still in relapsed/refractory patients. CD4+ but not CD8+ TCR diversity rose significantly by C4D1 (p=0.0027 vs p=0.16), most apparent in complete responders (p=0.02). The study was limited to a single clinical trial cohort, and causes of repertoire differences, possibly disease activity or prior therapy, remained undefined. Baseline diversity similar to that of newly diagnosed patients was observed in trial patients achieving complete response, whereas significantly lower diversity was observed in partial responders and progressors. Lower diversity was seen in patients whose nivolumab began less than 1 year after ASCT, and these patients were left out of later analyses so that immune reconstitution would not confound the results.

Reading the germline V gene (reference sequence) gives CDR1 MNHEY and CDR2 SMNVEV. Trimming removed 6 bases from V and 11 bases from J, leaving 17 bases between the germline ends. Taken from cysteine to phenylalanine, the CDR3 has 13 residues. Of the read, only the CDR3 DNA is kept; its 39 bases are in frame from base 1. Genomic DNA was isolated using the Qiagen DNeasy kit from unsorted PBMCs as well as from negatively selected CD4+ and CD8+ fractions. Amplification of TCR beta CDR3 regions was done by immunoSEQ multiplex PCR with primers that anneal to V and J segments. A synthetic immune receptor repertoire was used to minimize amplification bias, and any residual bias was removed computationally once sequencing was done. The study's processing was this. Custom Python scripts were used to quantify repertoire diversity as the Shannon entropy index. Unsorted, CD4+ and CD8+ repertoires were analyzed separately, except in combined analyses where CD4+ and CD8+ sequences were merged in silico. Clonal expansion was defined as at least a 2-fold frequency increase after treatment relative to C1D1, with a pseudocount of 0.5 for undetected baseline clones. Clones with 0 or 1 copy at C1D1 were classified as singleton clones, and clones with 2 or more copies were classified as non-singleton clones. Clones expanded in unsorted samples were labelled as CD4+, CD8+ or unknown by matching protein sequences in sorted samples from the same patient. Diversity changes from C1D1 to C4D1 were tested in paired samples using Wilcoxon tests. Sourced from immuneACCESS, this table was stored by TCRdb with only in-frame sequences that have V and J called. A share of the clones is absent; for the studies checked, an unresolved V gene accounts for under half, and the remainder has no known explanation. V and J calls and clone size follow that table, whereas D and trimming were derived from the DNA. The sample table contains roughly 11,000 clones; only one count was recorded for 60% to 80% of them. In total, the top ten clones hold 3.3% of the sample.

A note on this clone: Its antigen is still unknown. Per-base quality was not reported, and no clone a single base away is much larger than it.

The sample's time point, from its label and the paper: cycle 4 day 1 (C4D1), after more than five weeks of nivolumab. Every trial patient had relapsed following autologous stem cell transplantation, and prior brentuximab vedotin exposure was what differed among cohorts A, B and C. Magnetic negative selection with a Miltenyi CD4+ T cell isolation kit was used to purify CD4+ T cells from thawed PBMCs. The trial cohort comprised 60 or so patients with relapsed/refractory classical Hodgkin lymphoma whose best overall responses were complete response, partial response or progressive disease. Single-agent nivolumab was administered to trial patients in the multi-cohort phase II CheckMate 205 trial. An independent review committee assessed best overall response using the 2007 International Working Group response criteria. Trial PBMCs were collected just before the start of nivolumab (C1D1) and during therapy at cycle 2 day 1 and cycle 4 day 1. Peripheral blood was collected in 8 mL Vacutainer Cell Preparation Tubes, from which PBMCs were isolated by centrifugation and then cryopreserved. Purified CD4+ and CD8+ fractions were prepared only for cases with an additional available PBMC sample. Magnetically labelled cells were depleted on LS columns in a quadroMACS separator, and the flow-through was collected as the purified fraction.

This receptor was identified in a human donor with classical Hodgkin lymphoma. This sequence uses TRBV27 and TRBJ1-5; the D gene lacks a confident call. The specimen comprised CD4+ T cells from blood, sampled before the fourth cycle of nivolumab. The CDR3 corresponds to CASRSTGIRTQHF. The nucleotide sequence reads TGTGCCAGCAGGTCGACGGGGATCAGGACCCAGCATTTT.